This TCR beta chain was observed in a study of blood T cell repertoires in COVID-19. Study summary: Donors in the United States, Italy and Spain gave samples during acute or convalescent COVID-19. PBMCs, B-cell-depleted T cells, or T cells were the source of the cDNA or gDNA that made up the material.

Per the original methods: Amplifying reference gene primers gave estimates of nucleated cell counts. TCRdb's copy holds only in-frame clones and misses some; the assay was immunoSEQ multiplex PCR. That table gives V, J and clone size, and the DNA gave D and trimming. This sample has 50,000 to 55,000 clones, with roughly 90% found just once. CDR1 and CDR2 from the germline V gene are SGHRS and YFSETQ. The CDR3 sequence is 13 residues long. V lost 1 base, J lost 4 bases, and 8 bases lay in between. What was sequenced was peripheral blood. The receptor's source is a man aged 80 or over with acute or convalescent COVID-19. V is TRBV5-1 and J is TRBJ1-2; possible D gene TRBD1, 6 bases. Here the CDR3 DNA reads TGCGCCAGCAGCTTGACAGGGCTCTATGGCTACACCTTC. It codes for CASSLTGLYGYTF.